This T cell receptor (beta chain) was profiled in a study of blood T cell repertoires in COVID-19 (TCRdb year 2020). Regarding the study in general: The collaborator samples originated in the United States, Italy and Spain and spanned the acute and convalescent phases of COVID-19. The material from the prospective study consisted of cDNA or gDNA derived from T cells, B-cell-depleted T cells, or PBMCs. Subjects who had been exposed to COVID-19, were actively infected with it, or had recovered from it provided the deeply sampled blood TCRbeta repertoires that made up the dataset. A freely available public database, intended as a resource for researchers studying the immune response to SARS-CoV-2, is where the repertoires were released. Samples were obtained from the ongoing ImmuneRACE study (first 160 participants) and from 1,000 to 1,500 subjects provided by 6 global collaborators. A de-identified subject ID, COVID-19 status, age in years and sex were almost always included in the sample metadata. Where available, HLA class I and class II types were obtained from metadata supplied by the sample provider rather than from assay-based typing. Results the study describes overall, beyond this receptor: Clinical and demographic metadata were provided uncurated, with the amount varying by source and participant.

TCRbeta CDR3 regions were amplified from genomic DNA using the immunoSEQ Assay, a bias-controlled multiplex PCR. The original methods were these. The number of nucleated cells in each sample was estimated from the amplification of reference gene primers within the assay. Sequence reads were collapsed and filtered to measure the absolute abundance of every unique TCRbeta CDR3 rearrangement. For each sample, productive Simpson clonality was calculated by taking the square root of Simpson's diversity index across productive rearrangements. TCRdb re-hosts the immuneACCESS table, in-frame sequences only. Its copies lack some clones; in the studies checked, an unresolved V gene accounts for under half of them, and the cause for the rest is not known. The DNA gave D and trimming, while V, J and clone size come from that table. Counted in this sample were around 80,000 clones; about four fifths of them appeared once. Jointly, the top ten make up about 10% of the sample.

Its CDR3 holds 12 amino acids, cysteine through phenylalanine. Only CDR3 DNA remains: 36 bases, in frame from the first base. Cut back by 2 bases and 6 bases, the V and J ends lie 7 bases apart. For this clone: What this receptor recognizes is not known. Per-base quality was not reported, and no clone a single base away is much larger than it.

The collaborating institutions used their own protocols to collect whole blood in K2EDTA tubes. For TCRbeta analysis, collaborator samples were shipped as frozen whole blood, as isolated PBMCs, or as DNA extracted from either sample type. The source of this sequence is a man aged 55 to 70 with acute or convalescent COVID-19. Recombination connected TRBV12-3 or TRBV12-4 to TRBJ1-2; TRBD1 is a weak D gene call, 5 bases matching. Sample: peripheral blood. The DNA is TGTGCCAGCAGTTTATGGGGGGATGGCTACACCTTC. Its coded protein is CASSLWGDGYTF.